This is a list of T cell receptor beta chains from one sample in a study of patients and donors after allogeneic stem cell transplantation. One entry per CDR3 protein results from TCRdb running MiXCR on the RT-PCR reads. Of 190,000 or so distinct CDR3 sequences listed, 35% to 45% are singletons. Specimen: blood, either unsorted or a sorted T cell fraction (not recorded which). The receptors originated from a human donor who was either an allogeneic HSCT recipient or a stem cell or donor lymphocyte infusion donor (not recorded which). It is not recorded whose cells these are; they may come from a transplant donor. Both conserved end residues are part of each CDR3. A D gene is named only where the DNA matches it firmly. Clone size is shown for a subset of rows, as once, few, many or a class of expanded clone.

d_call: .; j_call: TRBJ1-1; clone_size: few; v_call: TRBV30; cdr3_aa: CAWSVYPGRPTEAFF; cdr3_nt: TGTGCCTGGAGTGTATATCCGGGGCGACCCACTGAAGCTTTCTTT
d_call: .; j_call: TRBJ2-7; clone_size: .; v_call: TRBV20-1; cdr3_aa: CSARDNSAAFSYGQYF; cdr3_nt: TGCAGTGCTAGAGATAATTCGGCAGCCTTCTCCTACGGGCAGTACTTC
d_call: .; j_call: TRBJ2-7; clone_size: .; v_call: TRBV28; cdr3_aa: CASSLSDYEQYF; cdr3_nt: TGTGCCAGCAGTTTGTCAGACTACGAGCAGTACTTC
d_call: .; j_call: TRBJ2-1; clone_size: once; v_call: TRBV20-1; cdr3_aa: CSARRNEPSSYNEQFF; cdr3_nt: TGCAGTGCTAGGAGAAATGAGCCCAGCTCCTACAATGAGCAGTTCTTC
d_call: TRBD2; j_call: TRBJ2-3; clone_size: .; v_call: TRBV28; cdr3_aa: CASSPGTSRGTQYF; cdr3_nt: TGTGCCAGCAGTCCCGGGACTAGCAGGGGGACGCAGTATTTT
d_call: .; j_call: TRBJ1-1; clone_size: .; v_call: TRBV7-6; cdr3_aa: CASSLKGPSLNTEAFF; cdr3_nt: TGTGCCAGCAGCTTAAAAGGGCCTTCACTCAACACTGAAGCTTTCTTT
d_call: TRBD2; j_call: TRBJ2-1; clone_size: .; v_call: TRBV2; cdr3_aa: CASSYPKGGGPYNEQFF; cdr3_nt: TGTGCCAGCAGTTACCCGAAAGGCGGGGGGCCCTACAATGAGCAGTTCTTC
d_call: .; j_call: TRBJ1-1; clone_size: .; v_call: TRBV18; cdr3_aa: CASSPFPQGMNTEAFF; cdr3_nt: TGTGCCAGCTCACCATTTCCCCAGGGTATGAACACTGAAGCTTTCTTT
d_call: .; j_call: TRBJ1-1; clone_size: few; v_call: TRBV18; cdr3_aa: CASSPPGPEAFF; cdr3_nt: TGTGCCAGCTCACCCCCGGGTCCTGAAGCTTTCTTT
d_call: .; j_call: TRBJ1-5; clone_size: .; v_call: TRBV2; cdr3_aa: CAGSWGGNQPQRF; cdr3_nt: TGTGCCGGTTCATGGGGGGGGAATCAGCCCCAGCGTTTT
d_call: .; j_call: TRBJ1-3; clone_size: .; v_call: TRBV4-3; cdr3_aa: CASSQGGTSGNTIYF; cdr3_nt: TGCGCCAGCAGCCAAGGGGGAACCTCTGGAAACACCATATATTTT
d_call: .; j_call: TRBJ1-6; clone_size: .; v_call: TRBV12-3/TRBV12-4; cdr3_aa: CASSLTGGGSSPLHF; cdr3_nt: TGTGCCAGCAGCCTCACGGGGGGAGGTAGTTCACCCCTCCACTTT
d_call: .; j_call: TRBJ1-6; clone_size: few; v_call: TRBV25-1; cdr3_aa: CASRETGRNNSPLHF; cdr3_nt: TGTGCCAGCAGGGAGACAGGACGGAATAATTCACCCCTCCACTTT
d_call: .; j_call: TRBJ2-7; clone_size: .; v_call: TRBV6-6; cdr3_aa: CASRSEGGPFEQYF; cdr3_nt: TGTGCCAGCAGGTCCGAAGGGGGGCCTTTCGAGCAGTACTTC
d_call: .; j_call: TRBJ2-7; clone_size: .; v_call: TRBV9; cdr3_aa: CASSVGPQGWGSYEQYF; cdr3_nt: TGTGCCAGCAGCGTAGGGCCCCAGGGTTGGGGGTCCTACGAGCAGTACTTC
d_call: .; j_call: TRBJ1-1; clone_size: .; v_call: TRBV28; cdr3_aa: CASSPPRVMGEAFF; cdr3_nt: TGTGCCAGCAGTCCCCCCAGGGTCATGGGTGAAGCTTTCTTT